These 17 T cell receptor beta chains were sequenced from one sample in a study of shared clonotypes between healthy human individuals. Here immunoSEQ multiplex PCR was the method, and the copy in TCRdb shows in-frame clones only, minus some. The sample comprises hundreds of thousands of clones, approximately 96% of which are singletons, and roughly 0.12% rests with the top ten. Naive CD8 cells comprised CD45RO-negative, CCR7-positively selected cells, excluding terminally differentiated effector memory CD45RA+ cells. Sequencing was done on a sample of naive CD8+ T cells sorted from blood. The receptors were sampled from a woman between 25 and 40 years old in good health.

This clone was seen only a few times. This chain joins TRBV7-6 and TRBJ1-5; D is possibly TRBD1 (5 bases). CDR3 length equals 14 residues. CDR1 and CDR2 (germline): SGHVS, FNYEAQ. V was shortened by 1 base and J by 2 bases, with 6 bases between the two germline ends. The CDR3 reads CASSLGRGNQPQHF. CDR3 bases: TGTGCCAGCAGCTTAGGCAGGGGCAATCAGCCCCAGCATTTT.

V and J are TRBV9 and TRBJ2-2; unclear D gene. V gave up 3 bases and J gave up 6 bases, with 15 bases separating them. Germline CDR1 is SGDLS and CDR2 is YYNGEE. This CDR3 has 15 amino acids. CDR3: CASSGGFLEAGELFF. The CDR3 DNA is TGTGCCAGCAGCGGAGGATTTCTAGAAGCCGGGGAGCTGTTTTTT.

The chain links TRBV11-2 to TRBJ1-1, with D unclear. The V gene lost 1 base and the J gene lost 4 bases, with 16 bases spanning the gap. This CDR3 has 16 amino acids. From germline, CDR1 is SGHAT and CDR2 FQNNGV. The DNA of the CDR3 is TGTGCCAGCAGCTTAGTCTCGGCAGGCTTTCTCACTGAAGCTTTCTTT. Translation gives CASSLVSAGFLTEAFF.

V and J are TRBV15 and TRBJ2-7; D may be TRBD1 (5 bases). There are 18 residues in the CDR3. The germline gives CDR1 LNHNV, CDR2 YYDKDF (reference sequence). Trimming cost V 2 bases and J 5 bases, with 25 bases left between them. The CDR3 spells CATSRPYVVVPGFDEQYF. In DNA, the CDR3 is TGTGCCACCAGCAGACCCTACGTTGTAGTCCCAGGGTTCGACGAGCAGTACTTC.

In the case of this clone: Other DNA sequences from this sample encode an identical CDR3 as well. This chain uses TRBV28 with TRBJ2-7; no clear D. Germline lookup yields CDR1 MDHEN and CDR2 SYDVKM. The germline V and J ends were trimmed by 2 bases and 2 bases, with 7 bases remaining between them. This CDR3 has 13 amino acids. The CDR3 coding sequence is TGTGCCAGCAGTTTAGGTACTACCTACGAGCAGTACTTC. Protein sequence: CASSLGTTYEQYF.

The chain combines TRBV4-1 with TRBJ1-1; D call uncertain. Germline CDR1 is MGHRA and CDR2 is YSYEKL. V lost 5 bases and J 2 bases, leaving 9 bases between the germline ends. The CDR3 runs to 13 residues. The CDR3 region has the DNA TGCGCCAGCAGCACACGGACTAACACTGAAGCTTTCTTT. Translating it yields CASSTRTNTEAFF.

This sequence joins TRBV27 and TRBJ2-1, with a tentative D call TRBD1 (5 bases). The V gene's germline CDR1 is MNHEY and CDR2 SMNVEV (reference sequence). The CDR3 is 13 residues long. Trimming stripped 3 bases from V and 6 bases from J, with 9 bases between. In DNA, the CDR3 is TGTGCCAGCAGTTTGCAGGGATTCAATGAGCAGTTCTTC. Encoded protein: CASSLQGFNEQFF.

The V call is TRBV29-1, the J call TRBJ2-7; 8 nucleotides agree with TRBD2. Germline lookup yields CDR1 SQVTM and CDR2 ANQGSEA. J gave up 6 bases and V 4 bases, and 8 bases lay outside the gene matches. The length of the CDR3 is 13 residues. The CDR3: CSVAAGGWVEQYF. For the CDR3, the DNA is TGCAGCGTTGCCGCGGGAGGATGGGTCGAGCAGTACTTC.

The gene calls are TRBV7-9 and TRBJ2-3, with 8 bases that match TRBD2. V lost 4 bases to trimming and J lost 2 bases; unmatched junction nucleotides: 5. The CDR3 consists of 15 residues. Germline CDR1 reads SEHNR; CDR2 reads FQNEAQ (reference sequence). Written as DNA, the CDR3 is TGTGCCAGCAGCTCCTTAGCGGGAAACACAGATACGCAGTATTTT. This sequence encodes CASSSLAGNTDTQYF.

The table lists this clone with a few counts. The chain employs TRBV5-4 and TRBJ2-1; unclear D gene. Germline values: CDR1 SGHNT, CDR2 YYREEE (reference sequence). V was pared by 2 bases and J by 8 bases, with 5 bases between. The CDR3 sequence is 11 residues long. CDR3 bases: TGTGCCAGCAGCTTTATGGATGAGCAGTTCTTC. Protein product: CASSFMDEQFF.

The DNA of the CDR3 is TGTGCCAGCAGCAAATCCGCTAGCGACTGGAACACCGGGGAGCTGTTTTTT. Translating gives CASSKSASDWNTGELFF. The rearrangement links TRBV7-9 to TRBJ2-2; D perhaps matches TRBD2 (6 bases). The germline V and J ends were trimmed by 5 bases and 1 base, with 17 bases remaining between them. The CDR3 has 17 residues. Germline-derived CDR1 and CDR2 are SEHNR and FQNEAQ (reference sequence). The entire variable domain, with the rest obtained from reference TRBV7-9 and TRBJ2-2, is as follows: DTGVSQNPRHKITKRGQNVTFRCDPISEHNRLYWYRQTLGQGPEFLTYFQNEAQLEKSRLLSDRFSAERPKGSFSTLEIQRTEQGDSAMYLCASSKSASDWNTGELFFGEGSRLTVL.

The rearrangement links TRBV27 to TRBJ2-7; D is possibly TRBD2 (6 bases). The CDR3 is made up of 14 amino acids. Per germline, CDR1 MNHEY and CDR2 SMNVEV (reference sequence). V dropped 7 bases and J dropped 1 base, with 14 bases sitting between them. CDR3 bases: TGTGCCAGCACCCCGGGACTGGGTTCCTACGAGCAGTACTTC. Its translation is CASTPGLGSYEQYF.

The chain is built from TRBV13 and TRBJ2-2, with a possible D match to TRBD1 (6 bases). The CDR3 runs to 16 residues. The ends were cut back, 5 bases at V and 7 bases at J, with 20 bases in the middle. Germline loops: CDR1 PRHDT, CDR2 FYEKMQ (reference sequence). CDR3 region: CASSIQGFLVVGELFF. DNA of the CDR3: TGTGCCAGCAGCATACAGGGTTTTCTAGTGGTCGGGGAGCTGTTTTTT.

The chain has TRBV19 and TRBJ1-5, with a weak D call TRBD1 (5 bases). From germline, CDR1 is LNHDA and CDR2 SQIVND (reference sequence). The CDR3 totals 15 residues. Trimming removed 8 bases from V and 0 bases from J, with 14 bases in between. CDR3 bases: TGTGCCAGTCGTCTGGGGGTTTATAGCAATCAGCCCCAGCATTTT. This encodes CASRLGVYSNQPQHF. Together with reference TRBV19 and TRBJ1-5, the CDR3 gives the full variable domain: DGGITQSPKYLFRKEGQNVTLSCEQNLNHDAMYWYRQDPGQGLRLIYYSQIVNDFQKGDIAEGYSVSREKKESFPLTVTSAQKNPTAFYLCASRLGVYSNQPQHFGDGTRLSIL.

The chain couples TRBV28 to TRBJ2-5; no firm D call. The end of the DNA fits TRBJ2-7 better, so the J call may be wrong. The CDR3 runs to 15 residues. Per the germline V gene, CDR1 is MDHEN and CDR2 is SYDVKM. CDR3 coding DNA: TGTGCCAGCAGTTTTGATTCGGACGCCTCCTACGAGCAGTACTTC. Its protein product is CASSFDSDASYEQYF.

The chain couples TRBV27 to TRBJ2-7, with D perhaps being TRBD1 or TRBD2 (5 bases each). The CDR3 extends over 14 amino acids. Germline CDR1 and CDR2: MNHEY and SMNVEV (reference sequence). V lost 7 bases and J 7 bases, leaving 20 bases between the germline ends. The CDR3 spells CASTVGAASGEQYF. The CDR3 bases are TGTGCCAGCACGGTCGGGGCGGCAAGTGGGGAGCAGTACTTC.

The chain uses TRBV2 and TRBJ2-2; D might be TRBD1 (7 bases). Germline-derived CDR1 and CDR2 are SNHLY and FYNNEI. This CDR3 spans 15 amino acids. Trimming took 7 bases from V and 6 from J, leaving 18 bases between them. CDR3 DNA sequence: TGTGCCAGCATGGAGGGGGCGATGATAGCCGGGGAGCTGTTTTTT. Translating gives CASMEGAMIAGELFF.